This T cell receptor (beta chain) was sequenced for a study of beta chain features in type 1 diabetes. Study results and caveats: TCRB CDR3s from Type 1 diabetes patients were moderately but significantly shorter in all four CD4+ subsets. For type 1 diabetes patients, VDJ junctions showed fewer insertions and more deletions.

Isolation of CD4+ naive, central memory, regulatory and stem cell-like memory cells was achieved by sorting via CD45RO/CCR7/CD25/CD127/CD95/CD27. The isolated RNA, all of it, was reverse transcribed, so expressed TCRB transcripts were what got sequenced. Deep immunoSEQ sequencing covered naive, central memory and regulatory T cell samples. Libraries were prepared by immunoSEQ multiplex PCR; TCRdb keeps only in-frame clonotypes and omits some of them. The repertoire consists of 120,000 or so clones, with about 15% occurring once and the leading ten covering roughly 2.5%. This CDR3 contains 16 residues. Per germline, CDR1 SGHTA and CDR2 FQGNSA. Trimming left V 5 bases short and J 5 bases short, with 18 bases between. In regard to this clone: Its antigen is still unknown.

This receptor was obtained from a man under 40 with type 1 diabetes. The specimen sequenced was central memory CD4+ T cells from blood. The rearrangement links TRBV7-2 to TRBJ2-2; D perhaps matches TRBD2 (6 bases). As DNA, the CDR3 is TGTGCCAGCAGCCCAAGCGTAACTAGCATGACCGGGGAGCTGTTTTTT. Its translation: CASSPSVTSMTGELFF.